This TCR beta chain was recovered during a study of T cell changes during pregnancy in multiple sclerosis. V dropped 5 bases and J dropped 0 bases, with 10 bases sitting between them. Germline values: CDR1 SEHNR, CDR2 FQNEAQ (reference sequence). This CDR3 has 15 residues. Sequenced by immunoSEQ multiplex PCR; TCRdb stores in-frame clones only, minus some. The table includes just over 50,000 clones, about 90% detected once. This TCR came from a female donor with multiple sclerosis, enrolled in a pregnancy study. Sequencing was performed on CD4+ T cells from peripheral blood mononuclear cells, taken after pregnancy. V and J are TRBV7-9 and TRBJ2-2; possibly TRBD1 for D (5 bases). DNA of the CDR3: TGTGCCAGCAGCCAAAGCAGGGCGAACACCGGGGAGCTGTTTTTT. The encoded protein is CASSQSRANTGELFF.